The clone carrying this TCR beta chain was seen a single time. This specimen comes from a study of blood T cell repertoires in COVID-19. Study details: Samples representing acute and convalescent COVID-19 were sourced from the United States, Italy and Spain. T cells, B-cell-depleted T cells, or PBMCs provided the cDNA or gDNA that served as material.

Original processing notes: Amplifying reference gene primers gave estimates of nucleated cell counts. Sequencing used immunoSEQ multiplex PCR; TCRdb keeps in-frame clones, though not all of them. That table gives V, J and clone size, and the DNA gave D and trimming. The data show 220,000 or so clones, roughly 80% seen once. This sequence originates from a woman between 70 and 85 years old with acute or convalescent COVID-19. Source material: peripheral blood.

The CDR3 protein is CASTGGHTQYF. The CDR3 DNA reads TGTGCTTCGACAGGGGGCCATACGCAGTATTTT. This rearrangement joins TRBV25-1 to TRBJ2-3; 10 nucleotides line up with TRBD1. The CDR3 sequence is 11 residues long. The V gene's germline CDR1 is MGHDK and CDR2 SYGVNS. Full variable domain (outside the CDR3, taken from reference TRBV25-1 and TRBJ2-3): EADIYQTPRYLVIGTGKKITLECSQTMGHDKMYWYQQDPGMELHLIHYSYGVNSTEKGDLSSESTVSRIRTEHFPLTLESARPSHTSQYLCASTGGHTQYFGPGTRLTVL.